The T cell receptor beta chain described here comes from a study of cytotoxic CD8 clonotypes in ibrutinib-treated CLL. Study summary: The patients comprised about a dozen relapsed/refractory and around 16 treatment-naive cases, approximately 17 IGHV unmutated. Study conclusions and caveats: T-cell clonality at baseline went above that of age-matched healthy donors and rose and fell with circulating CD8+ T-cell counts. There were few public clonotypes, and on treatment they contracted or stayed stable.

The V gene's germline CDR1 is MNHNS and CDR2 SASEGT. Trimming cost V 4 bases and J 4 bases, with 10 bases left between them. CDR3 length: 13 residues. Repertoires were generated with immunoSEQ multiplex PCR, while TCRdb's copy carries only in-frame clones and drops some. The sample consists of roughly 63,000 clones, roughly 57% of them appearing once. Roughly 2.2 micrograms of genomic DNA (from cryopreserved PBMCs) were used for TCR beta libraries. This clone appeared many times. Its specificity is unknown. The source material was PBMCs, sampled after 12 months of ibrutinib treatment. This clonotype was obtained from a human donor with chronic lymphocytic leukemia. This chain uses TRBV6-1 with TRBJ1-2, with D possibly TRBD1 on 5 matching bases. CDR3 region: CASSVTEFYGYTF. Written as DNA, the CDR3 is TGTGCCAGCAGTGTGACAGAATTCTATGGCTACACCTTC.